These 9 T cell receptor beta chains came from one sample sequenced in a study of T-cell memory formation after mild COVID-19. TCRdb reanalysed the 5' RACE reads using MiXCR and keeps one entry per CDR3 protein. The top ten hold 20% to 25% of the sample, which has 260,000 or so distinct CDR3 sequences, over 15% seen once. The sample consisted of PBMCs or a T cell subset sorted from them (not recorded which). Every receptor here comes from a man between 18 and 29 years old who had mild COVID-19 (a few samples of this study predate the infection). Cell type and time point are not known.

Only a few counts were recorded for this clonotype. The CDR3 nucleotides are TGTGCCAGCAGTTTATCGTGGGGTCATGTCTACGAGCAGTACTTC. Amino acids: CASSLSWGHVYEQYF. The rearrangement joins TRBV27 to TRBJ2-7; unclear D gene. CDR3 length: 15 amino acids. The germline V gene has CDR1 MNHEY and CDR2 SMNVEV (reference sequence). V was trimmed by 0 bases and J by 3 bases, leaving 12 bases between them.

The J gene is TRBJ2-1, the V gene TRBV3-1, with unresolved D. This CDR3 has 13 amino acids. Trimming left V 2 bases short and J 9 bases short, with 11 bases between. Germline-derived CDR1 and CDR2 are LGHDT and YNNKEL (reference sequence). CDR3 DNA: TGTGCCAGCAGCCAATTACAGTCGGGTGAGCAGTTCTTC. This translates into CASSQLQSGEQFF.

This chain connects TRBV14 to TRBJ1-4, with a possible D match to TRBD1 (5 bases). The CDR3 totals 14 residues. CDR1 is SGHDN, CDR2 FVKESK, per germline. Trimming pared 3 bases from V and 6 bases from J, leaving 11 bases between. The CDR3 region has the DNA TGTGCCAGCAGCCAGTTGGGGGTGGATGAAAAACTGTTTTTT. It translates to CASSQLGVDEKLFF.

The chain is built from TRBV7-8 and TRBJ2-7; TRBD1 is a possible D gene (6 bases). Germline CDR1 is SGHVS and CDR2 is FQNEAQ. The CDR3 loop spans 15 amino acids. Trimming pared 2 bases from V and 4 bases from J, leaving 15 bases between. CDR3 loop: CASSLPGGGRYEQYV. DNA of the CDR3: TGTGCCAGCAGCTTACCCGGTGGGGGCCGGTACGAGCAGTACGTC.

V is TRBV4-3 and J is TRBJ1-2; D is ambiguous. The length of the CDR3 is 14 residues. V was trimmed by 1 base and J by 4 bases, leaving 10 bases between them. Germline V gene lookup returns CDR1 LGHNA and CDR2 YSLEER. CDR3 DNA: TGCGCCAGCAGCCAAGTCGCGGCTGGCTATGGCTACACCTTC. It encodes CASSQVAAGYGYTF.

The chain joins TRBV12-3 or TRBV12-4 to TRBJ2-2; 8 bases agree with TRBD1. The CDR3 is 15 residues long. The V gene end was trimmed by 1 base and the J gene end by 4 bases; junction bases not matched to a gene: 2. The CDR3 DNA is TGTGCCAGCAGTTTAGGGACAGGGCGCACCGGGGAGCTGTTTTTT. As protein: CASSLGTGRTGELFF.

The CDR3 reads CASRSGGSQETQYF. The CDR3, as DNA: TGTGCCAGCAGAAGCGGGGGCTCCCAAGAGACCCAGTACTTC. The chain employs TRBV7-2 and TRBJ2-5; 8 bases map to TRBD2. The CDR3 sequence is 14 residues long. Trimming at V came to 6 bases and at J to 1 base, leaving 4 bases not matched to a gene. From germline, CDR1 is SGHTA and CDR2 FQGNSA.

This clonotype turned up a few times. The chain couples TRBV7-9 to TRBJ2-5, with D uncertain. Germline-derived CDR1 and CDR2 are SEHNR and FQNEAQ (reference sequence). The CDR3 sequence is 14 residues long. Trimming took 2 bases from V and 5 from J, leaving 12 bases between them. CDR3 sequence (DNA): TGTGCCAGCAGCTTACAGGATGGTATTGAGACCCAGTACTTC. Protein: CASSLQDGIETQYF. Based on the CDR3 plus reference TRBV7-9 and TRBJ2-5, the full variable domain is DTGVSQNPRHKITKRGQNVTFRCDPISEHNRLYWYRQTLGQGPEFLTYFQNEAQLEKSRLLSDRFSAERPKGSFSTLEIQRTEQGDSAMYLCASSLQDGIETQYFGPGTRLLVL.

The chain has TRBV25-1 and TRBJ2-5; no reliable D call. V lost 4 bases to trimming and J lost 2 bases, with 11 bases between them. Looked up from germline, CDR1 is MGHDK and CDR2 is SYGVNS. The CDR3 sequence is 14 residues long. The CDR3 coding sequence is TGTGCCAGCAGTGGTCGGGCAGGTCAAGAGACCCAGTACTTC. Protein product: CASSGRAGQETQYF. Together with reference TRBV25-1 and TRBJ2-5, the CDR3 gives the full variable domain: EADIYQTPRYLVIGTGKKITLECSQTMGHDKMYWYQQDPGMELHLIHYSYGVNSTEKGDLSSESTVSRIRTEHFPLTLESARPSHTSQYLCASSGRAGQETQYFGPGTRLLVL.